The 26 T cell receptor beta chains below all came from one sample that was sequenced in a study of blood T cell repertoires in COVID-19. Sequencing was performed with immunoSEQ multiplex PCR; in TCRdb, only in-frame clones are kept and a portion is missing. Of some 400,000 clones listed, around 87% are singletons. The sequenced sample consisted of PBMCs or T cells enriched from blood (not recorded which). These receptors were collected from a man aged 30-40 years who had recovered from COVID-19.

This chain connects TRBV14 to TRBJ2-3, with D perhaps TRBD2 (6 bases). There are 17 residues in the CDR3. V lost 0 bases to trimming and J lost 3 bases, with 16 bases between them. In germline, CDR1 is SGHDN, CDR2 FVKESK. CDR3 DNA sequence: TGTGCCAGCAGCCAAGAGTACGCGGGACTTTCGACAGATACGCAGTATTTT. Amino acid sequence: CASSQEYAGLSTDTQYF.

This sequence joins TRBV5-4 and TRBJ1-2, with D maybe TRBD1 (5 bases). The V gene lost 5 bases and the J gene lost 8 bases, with 16 bases spanning the gap. The length of the CDR3 is 13 residues. Germline V lookup: CDR1 SGHNT, CDR2 YYREEE (reference sequence). CDR3 sequence reads: CASRNSQADGYTF. The DNA for the CDR3 is TGTGCCAGCAGAAATTCACAGGCGGACGGCTACACCTTC.

This clone was recorded once. The rearrangement links TRBV4-1 to TRBJ2-7; 9 bases are shared with TRBD1. The CDR3 has 16 amino acids. After removal of 8 bases from V and 1 base from J, the junction contained 12 bases not matched to a gene. The germline gives CDR1 MGHRA, CDR2 YSYEKL. In nucleotides, the CDR3 is TGCGCCAGCGGAACCATAGGGACAGGGTATTCCTACGAGCAGTACTTC. It codes for CASGTIGTGYSYEQYF.

The J gene is TRBJ1-2, the V gene TRBV29-1; no definite D call. CDR1 and CDR2 from the germline V gene are SQVTM and ANQGSEA. Deletions cut 6 bases from V and 6 bases from J, with 14 bases between. This CDR3 has 12 residues. CDR3 nucleotides: TGCAGCGTGGAGGCAAGTAGCGATGGCTACACCTTC. Amino acid sequence: CSVEASSDGYTF.

The chain carries TRBV5-4 and TRBJ2-7, with TRBD2 matching over 9 bases. The CDR3 sequence is 15 residues long. Germline CDR1 reads SGHNT; CDR2 reads YYREEE (reference sequence). J lost 6 bases, V lost 0 bases, and 7 bases had no gene match. Written as DNA, the CDR3 is TGTGCCAGCAGCTTGGATATGCGGGAGGGCGCCGAGCAGTACTTC. This codes for CASSLDMREGAEQYF.

This chain uses TRBV10-3 with TRBJ2-1; the match to TRBD2 covers 10 bases. V gave up 2 bases and J gave up 4 bases; unmatched junction bases: 5. The CDR3 has 16 residues. CDR1 and CDR2 (germline): ENHRY, SYGVKD. The CDR3 nucleotides are TGTGCCATCAGTGAGGGAGCGGGAGGGCAATACAATGAGCAGTTCTTC. This encodes CAISEGAGGQYNEQFF.

This chain joins TRBV11-3 and TRBJ2-2; possible D gene TRBD1, 5 bases. V dropped 4 bases and J dropped 7 bases, with 16 bases sitting between them. Per the germline V gene, CDR1 is SGHNT and CDR2 is YENEEA. The CDR3 covers 15 residues. CDR3 residues: CASSSSAGPIGELFF. CDR3 nucleotides: TGTGCCAGCAGCTCTTCGGCAGGGCCCATCGGGGAGCTGTTTTTT.

This clone was seen once. The CDR3: CASSQGSMGTGAYEQYF. The CDR3 bases are TGTGCCAGCAGCCAAGGGTCCATGGGGACAGGGGCCTACGAGCAGTACTTC. V is TRBV3-1 (or the pseudogene TRBV3-2) and J is TRBJ2-7; 10 nucleotides line up with TRBD1. CDR3 length: 17 amino acids. Per the germline V gene, CDR1 is LGHDT and CDR2 is YNNKEL (reference sequence). The V segment lost 1 base and the J segment 2 bases; nucleotides outside the gene matches: 8.

The chain employs TRBV10-1 and TRBJ1-1; D ambiguous. CDR3 length: 13 amino acids. Deletions cut 3 bases from V and 0 bases from J, with 5 bases between. Looked up from germline, CDR1 is WNHNN and CDR2 is SYGVQD (reference sequence). The CDR3, as DNA: TGCGCCAGCAGTGAAGAGATGAACACTGAAGCTTTCTTT. Translated: CASSEEMNTEAFF.

The table lists this clone with a few counts. The chain carries TRBV4-1 and TRBJ2-7, with TRBD2 identical over 12 bases. The V segment lost 2 bases and the J segment 1 base; nucleotides outside the gene matches: 6. CDR3 length: 17 residues. From germline, CDR1 is MGHRA and CDR2 YSYEKL. CDR3 residues: CASSQMWTSGKSYEQYF. The DNA for the CDR3 is TGCGCCAGCAGCCAAATGTGGACTAGCGGGAAATCCTACGAGCAGTACTTC.

The J gene is TRBJ2-7, the V gene TRBV15; 10 positions agree with TRBD2. Germline V lookup: CDR1 LNHNV, CDR2 YYDKDF (reference sequence). The CDR3 is made up of 16 amino acids. With V trimmed by 1 base and J by 6 bases, 9 bases remained unmatched. The CDR3 reads CATSRVGAGGPGEQYF. The CDR3 bases are TGTGCCACCAGCAGAGTGGGAGCGGGAGGGCCTGGCGAGCAGTACTTC.

The chain recombines TRBV5-4 with TRBJ2-2, with TRBD2 matching 7 bases. Per germline, CDR1 SGHNT and CDR2 YYREEE (reference sequence). This CDR3 comprises 15 residues. The ends lost 7 bases at V and 1 base at J; junction bases unmatched: 7. The CDR3 reads CASRPAGKNTGELFF. In DNA, the CDR3 is TGTGCCAGCCGGCCAGCGGGGAAGAACACCGGGGAGCTGTTTTTT.

V is TRBV6-6 and J is TRBJ1-1; 8 positions agree with TRBD1. V was clipped by 4 bases and J by 0 bases; unmatched bases: 4. This CDR3 is 15 amino acids long. Germline loops: CDR1 MNHNY, CDR2 SVGAGI (reference sequence). The CDR3 region is CASSSTGVLNTEAFF. CDR3 bases: TGTGCCAGCAGTTCGACAGGGGTTTTGAACACTGAAGCTTTCTTT.

The chain links TRBV28 to TRBJ1-5; D ambiguous. This CDR3 contains 16 residues. V shed 2 bases and J shed 6 bases, with 17 bases lying between them. Germline-derived CDR1 and CDR2 are MDHEN and SYDVKM. CDR3 protein: CASSLAAGKKGQPQHF. CDR3 in DNA: TGTGCCAGCAGTTTAGCGGCGGGGAAAAAAGGTCAGCCCCAGCATTTT.

This chain links TRBV11-3 with TRBJ2-5; TRBD1 might be the D (5 bases). The CDR3 length is 13 residues. V shed 5 bases and J shed 4 bases, with 11 bases lying between them. Germline V gene data show CDR1 as SGHNT and CDR2 as YENEEA. CDR3 DNA sequence: TGTGCCAGCAGCACAGGAATACGAGAGACCCAGTACTTC. It yields the protein CASSTGIRETQYF. Looking up the rest from reference TRBV11-3 and TRBJ2-5 gives the full variable domain: EAGVVQSPRYKIIEKKQPVAFWCNPISGHNTLYWYLQNLGQGPELLIRYENEEAVDDSQLPKDRFSAERLKGVDSTLKIQPAELGDSAVYLCASSTGIRETQYFGPGTRLLVL.

The V gene is TRBV5-1, the J gene TRBJ1-2; 9 bases map to TRBD1. Germline V lookup: CDR1 SGHRS, CDR2 YFSETQ. Trimming cost V 4 bases and J 4 bases; bases outside gene matches: 8. The CDR3 is 15 amino acids. The CDR3 here is CASSLTPGQGYGYTF. CDR3 DNA: TGCGCCAGCAGCCTTACACCGGGACAGGGCTATGGCTACACCTTC.

The chain has TRBV3-1 (or the pseudogene TRBV3-2) and TRBJ2-7; D is perhaps TRBD2 (5 bases). Germline CDR1 and CDR2: LGHDT and YNNKEL (reference sequence). Trimming removed 4 bases from V and 0 bases from J, with 7 bases in between. CDR3 length: 13 residues. This chain's CDR3 is CASSRRDSYEQYF. CDR3 nucleotide sequence: TGTGCCAGCAGCCGACGGGACTCCTACGAGCAGTACTTC.

The chain uses TRBV12-5 and TRBJ2-1; TRBD2 matches 9 bases. The length of the CDR3 is 16 residues. Unmatched junction bases numbered 10, after V lost 1 base and J lost 9 bases. Germline-derived CDR1 and CDR2 are LGHNT and FRNRAP. CDR3 amino acids: CASGLGVAGVLSEQFF. In nucleotides, the CDR3 is TGTGCTAGTGGTTTGGGCGTAGCGGGAGTTCTAAGTGAGCAGTTCTTC.

The chain carries TRBV19 and TRBJ1-6; 7 bases agree with TRBD1. V dropped 6 bases and J dropped 7; count of bases not matched to a gene: 3. From germline, CDR1 is LNHDA and CDR2 SQIVND (reference sequence). This CDR3 region has 13 residues. The CDR3 DNA sequence: TGTGCCAGTAGAAGACAGGGAAATTCACCCCTCCACTTT. Translated, it gives CASRRQGNSPLHF.

V gene TRBV2 combines with J gene TRBJ2-7; TRBD2 matches at 8 bases. The CDR3 consists of 14 residues. After removal of 5 bases from V and 2 bases from J, the junction contained 5 bases not matched to a gene. The germline CDR1 and CDR2 sequences are SNHLY and FYNNEI. The CDR3 DNA reads as TGTGCCAGCAGTCGGGTAGCGGGAACCTACGAGCAGTACTTC. Encoded protein: CASSRVAGTYEQYF.

The chain links TRBV7-8 to TRBJ1-1; TRBD1 is a possible D gene (5 bases). This CDR3 has 13 residues. Deletions cut 1 base from V and 7 bases from J, with 10 bases between. Germline loops: CDR1 SGHVS, CDR2 FQNEAQ. The CDR3 spells CASSLVRGVEAFF. DNA for the CDR3: TGTGCCAGCAGCTTAGTTCGGGGGGTTGAAGCTTTCTTT.

This clone occurred once. The rearrangement joins TRBV11-3 to TRBJ2-3, with D tentatively TRBD2 (5 bases). The germline V gene has CDR1 SGHNT and CDR2 YENEEA. Trimming took 5 bases from V and 2 from J, leaving 8 bases between them. This CDR3 is 13 amino acids long. This CDR3 is CASSGLFTDTQYF. The CDR3 region has the DNA TGTGCCAGCAGCGGACTCTTCACAGATACGCAGTATTTT.

Worth noting for this clone: The same CDR3 is also encoded by other DNA sequences in this sample. In DNA, the CDR3 is TGTGCCAGTAGTATAAGAGACAGCTCCTACGAGCAGTACTTC. Amino acid sequence: CASSIRDSSYEQYF. V and J are TRBV19 and TRBJ2-7; D is possibly TRBD1 (5 bases). CDR3 length: 14 amino acids. CDR1 LNHDA and CDR2 SQIVND come from the germline V gene (reference sequence). The V end lost 2 bases, the J end lost 0 bases, and 8 bases lay between the germline ends.

V and J are TRBV30 and TRBJ2-1; 8 nucleotides line up with TRBD2. There are 16 residues in the CDR3. The ends lost 5 bases at V and 0 bases at J; junction bases unmatched: 9. Per the germline V gene, CDR1 is GTSNPN and CDR2 is SVGIG (reference sequence). As DNA, the CDR3 is TGTGCCTGGTTGTCAGCGGGAGCTGACTCCTACAATGAGCAGTTCTTC. Translation gives CAWLSAGADSYNEQFF.

J is TRBJ2-5 and V is TRBV9; TRBD2 matches at 8 bases. Germline V gives CDR1 SGDLS, CDR2 YYNGEE. The V segment lost 6 bases and the J segment 5 bases; nucleotides outside the gene matches: 6. The CDR3 loop spans 13 amino acids. In DNA, the CDR3 is TGTGCCAGCACAGCGGGAGAATTGGAGACCCAGTACTTC. The encoded protein is CASTAGELETQYF.

This rearrangement joins TRBV6-2 or TRBV6-3 to TRBJ2-7, with a tentative D call TRBD2 (5 bases). The V gene's germline CDR1 is MNHEY and CDR2 SVGEGT. The V and J ends lost 4 bases and 7 bases respectively, with 14 bases between them. The CDR3 extends over 13 amino acids. The CDR3 nucleotides are TGTGCCAGCAGTTTCCTTAAATCGGGGGAGCAGTACTTC. Protein: CASSFLKSGEQYF.